A single sample gave rise to the 14 T cell receptor beta chains below, sequenced in a study of T cell responses to AZD1222 COVID-19 vaccine. Using immunoSEQ multiplex PCR, the repertoire was profiled, and TCRdb retains in-frame clones only, with some absent. This sample carries around 84,000 clones, about 85% of them seen once, and the ten largest clones take approximately 1.6%. Sequencing used peripheral blood, obtained on day 0 of AZD1222 vaccination. Every receptor here comes from an adult in good health.

The genes are TRBV6-6 and TRBJ1-5, with D perhaps TRBD1 (5 bases). This CDR3 spans 12 amino acids. Germline lookup yields CDR1 MNHNY and CDR2 SVGAGI (reference sequence). Trimming removed 11 bases at V and 2 bases at J, with 10 bases between. The CDR3 nucleotides are TGTGCCGTCAGGGATGGCAATCAGCCCCAGCATTTT. It yields the protein CAVRDGNQPQHF.

This clone has a handful of counts. This chain uses TRBV18 with TRBJ1-1; 8 bases are a match to TRBD1. The CDR3 consists of 14 residues. Trimming took 3 bases from V and 6 from J; bases not matched to a gene: 6. CDR1 and CDR2 (germline): KGHSH, LQKENI. CDR3 bases: TGTGCCAGCTCACCGCAGGGGGCTAGGGCTGAAGCTTTCTTT. This encodes CASSPQGARAEAFF.

J is TRBJ1-2 and V is TRBV18; D gene uncertain. V lost 0 bases and J 1 base, leaving 9 bases between the germline ends. The CDR3 runs 15 residues. CDR1 and CDR2 (germline): KGHSH, LQKENI. CDR3 DNA sequence: TGTGCCAGCTCACCACCGGACGGGCGTAACTATGGCTACACCTTC. Translating it yields CASSPPDGRNYGYTF.

The chain links TRBV9 to TRBJ2-6, with D perhaps TRBD1 (6 bases). Germline V gene sequence: CDR1 SGDLS, CDR2 YYNGEE. With 3 bases removed from V and 1 base from J, the gap between germline ends came to 20 bases. The CDR3 has 19 residues. In DNA, the CDR3 is TGTGCCAGCAGCGCCGTCCAAGGGGGACCCCCTTCTGGGGCCAACGTCCTGACTTTC. It specifies CASSAVQGGPPSGANVLTF.

The rearrangement links TRBV6-5 to TRBJ2-1; the match to TRBD2 covers 14 bases. CDR1 and CDR2 from the germline V gene are MNHEY and SVGAGI. J gave up 9 bases and V 7 bases, and 5 bases lay outside the gene matches. The CDR3 covers 14 residues. This CDR3 is CASKGLAGAVEQFF. The DNA for the CDR3 is TGTGCCAGCAAGGGACTAGCGGGAGCGGTTGAGCAGTTCTTC.

This sequence joins TRBV11-3 and TRBJ2-2; 8 nucleotides line up with TRBD2. The ends lost 8 bases at V and 7 bases at J; junction bases unmatched: 6. The CDR3 spans 13 residues. Looked up from germline, CDR1 is SGHNT and CDR2 is YENEEA. The chain's CDR3 is CASRLAGGGELFF. Here the CDR3 DNA reads TGTGCCAGCCGCCTTGCGGGGGGCGGGGAGCTGTTTTTT.

CDR3 residues: CASSLSQTEAFF. DNA of the CDR3: TGCGCCAGCAGCTTGTCCCAGACTGAAGCTTTCTTT. The chain combines TRBV5-1 with TRBJ1-1; no firm D call. The CDR3 is 12 residues long. V lost 1 base and J 5 bases, leaving 6 bases between the germline ends. Germline assignment: CDR1 SGHRS and CDR2 YFSETQ.

The chain has TRBV19 and TRBJ1-2, with D maybe TRBD1 (5 bases). V gave up 2 bases and J gave up 6 bases, with 13 bases separating them. This CDR3 is built from 14 residues. Germline V CDR1 and CDR2: LNHDA, SQIVND (reference sequence). CDR3 sequence: CASSINQGSHGYTF. DNA of the CDR3: TGTGCCAGTAGTATAAATCAGGGAAGTCATGGCTACACCTTC.

V is TRBV20-1 and J is TRBJ1-2, with D hard to call. Germline CDR1 reads DFQATT; CDR2 reads SNEGSKA (reference sequence). CDR3 length: 12 amino acids. V shed 3 bases and J shed 3 bases, with 8 bases lying between them. CDR3 region: CSASPGDYGYTF. CDR3 coding DNA: TGCAGTGCTAGTCCCGGGGACTATGGCTACACCTTC.

In this sample, this clone turned up once. The genes are TRBV5-1 and TRBJ1-1; no firm D call. This CDR3 has 14 amino acids. Trimming removed 4 bases from V and 4 bases from J, with 14 bases in between. Per the germline V gene, CDR1 is SGHRS and CDR2 is YFSETQ. The CDR3, as DNA: TGCGCCAGCAGCGGCGGAATAGCAGGCACTGAAGCTTTCTTT. Amino acid sequence: CASSGGIAGTEAFF.

This chain uses TRBV21-1 with TRBJ2-3; the table gives TRBD2 as D, unverified against the DNA. TRBV21-1 corresponds to a pseudogene. The CDR3 runs to 15 residues. The CDR3 sequence is CAITNGKVSTDTQYF. As DNA, the CDR3 is TGTGCCATAACAAACGGGAAAGTGAGCACAGATACGCAGTATTTT.

The chain carries TRBV7-3 and TRBJ2-5, with D tentatively TRBD2 (6 bases). The V and J ends lost 1 base and 5 bases respectively, with 17 bases between them. The CDR3 covers 16 residues. Germline V gene data show CDR1 as SGHTA and CDR2 as FQGTGA. The CDR3 loop is CASSLSGTARGETQYF. CDR3 bases: TGTGCCAGCAGCTTAAGCGGGACCGCCCGGGGGGAGACCCAGTACTTC.

J is TRBJ1-1 and V is TRBV7-9; D not resolved. CDR1 is SEHNR, CDR2 FQNEAQ, per germline (reference sequence). V was cut by 1 base and J by 4 bases, with 10 bases left in between. This CDR3 region has 14 residues. The CDR3 DNA sequence: TGTGCCAGCAGCTTAGAGGTGGGTTCCACTGAAGCTTTCTTT. This gives the protein CASSLEVGSTEAFF.

The chain links TRBV4-1 to TRBJ1-4, with 9 bases lining up with TRBD1. Unmatched junction bases numbered 3, after V lost 4 bases and J lost 0 bases. The CDR3 length is 16 residues. Germline V lookup: CDR1 MGHRA, CDR2 YSYEKL. The chain's CDR3 is CASSLRDRATNEKLFF. As DNA, the CDR3 is TGCGCCAGCAGCCTCCGGGACAGGGCAACTAATGAAAAACTGTTTTTT.